This T cell receptor (beta chain) emerged from a study of graft-versus-host responses after intestinal transplantation. To note about this clone: The target antigen is unknown.

CDR1 GTSNPN and CDR2 SVGIG come from the germline V gene (reference sequence). The CDR3 totals 12 residues. V gave up 4 bases and J gave up 4 bases, with 7 bases separating them. Measured with immunoSEQ multiplex PCR; TCRdb has only the in-frame clones, and not every one. The table records approximately 46,000 clones, 65% to 85% of them present only once. The sequenced sample was unstimulated CD4+ T cells sorted from spleen or lymph node cells, obtained before transplant. This chain links TRBV30 with TRBJ2-2, with D unresolved. The TCR originated in a human donor who was the organ donor for an intestinal transplant. CDR3 residues: CAWIGATGELFF. Written as DNA, the CDR3 is TGTGCCTGGATCGGAGCCACCGGGGAGCTGTTTTTT.